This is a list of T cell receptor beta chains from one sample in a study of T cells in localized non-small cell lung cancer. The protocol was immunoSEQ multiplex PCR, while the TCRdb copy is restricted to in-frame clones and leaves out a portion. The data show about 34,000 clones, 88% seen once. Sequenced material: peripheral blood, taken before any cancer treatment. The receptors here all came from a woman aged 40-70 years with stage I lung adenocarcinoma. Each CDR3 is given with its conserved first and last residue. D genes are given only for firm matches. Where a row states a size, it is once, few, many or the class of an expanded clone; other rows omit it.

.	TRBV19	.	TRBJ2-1	TGTGCCAGTACCCCAGAGTGGGGGAGCTCCTACAATGAGCAGTTCTTC	CASTPEWGSSYNEQFF
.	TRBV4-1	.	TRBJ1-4	TGCGCCAGCAGCGCCTCGAGTGGGGCAACTAATGAAAAACTGTTTTTT	CASSASSGATNEKLFF
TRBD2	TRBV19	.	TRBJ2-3	TGTGCCAGTAGTATAGACCTGGTAGCGGGGCTAACAGATACGCAGTATTTT	CASSIDLVAGLTDTQYF
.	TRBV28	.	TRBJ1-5	TGTGCCAGCAGTTCCCCCTGGCAGGGTTCTCAGCCCCAGCATTTT	CASSSPWQGSQPQHF
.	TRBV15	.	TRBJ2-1	TGTGCCACCAGCAGAGACCGGGACTGGCTCAGCGATGAGCAGTTCTTC	CATSRDRDWLSDEQFF
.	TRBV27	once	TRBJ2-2	TGTGCCAGCAGTTCAAGTCGCCCGGGTACGAACACCGGGGAGCTGTTTTTT	CASSSSRPGTNTGELFF
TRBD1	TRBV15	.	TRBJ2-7	TGTGCCACCAGCAGAGACAGGGGGCTGTACGAGCAGTACTTC	CATSRDRGLYEQYF
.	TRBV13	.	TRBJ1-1	TGTGCCAGCAGCTTAGAACCCGGGGCGATGAACACTGAAGCTTTCTTT	CASSLEPGAMNTEAFF
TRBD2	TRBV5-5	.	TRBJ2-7	TGTGCCAGCAGCTTATCCAGCGGGGGGGCAGACGAGCAGTACTTC	CASSLSSGGADEQYF
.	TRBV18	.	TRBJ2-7	TGTGCCAGCTCACCTGCGGGACAAGGAACCTACGAGCAGTACTTC	CASSPAGQGTYEQYF
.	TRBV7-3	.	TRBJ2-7	TGTGCCAGCAGCTTAGATCAACGCAACGAGCAGTACTTC	CASSLDQRNEQYF
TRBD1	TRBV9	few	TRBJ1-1	TGTGCCAGCAGCGACCTAGACAGGGGTGAAGCTTTCTTT	CASSDLDRGEAFF
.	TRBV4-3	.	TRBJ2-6	TGCGCCAGCAGCCAAGAAGGGGGGACCGGGGCCAACGTCCTGACTTTC	CASSQEGGTGANVLTF
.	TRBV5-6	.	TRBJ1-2	TGTGCCAGCAGCGCTGACTCCCGTGACTATGGCTACACCTTC	CASSADSRDYGYTF
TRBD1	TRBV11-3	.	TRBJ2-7	TGTGCCAGCAGCTCACCCGGCGGTAGGGGGGACAGGGTTTACGAGCAGTACTTC	CASSSPGGRGDRVYEQYF
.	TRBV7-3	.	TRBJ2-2	TGTGCCAGCAGCCATTCTGTTTTGGGCGGGGAGCTGTTTTTT	CASSHSVLGGELFF
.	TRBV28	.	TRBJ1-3	TGTGCCAGCAGTCTAACCGGCGCCGTCTCTGGAAACACCATATATTTT	CASSLTGAVSGNTIYF
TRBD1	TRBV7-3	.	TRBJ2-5	TGTGCCAGCAGCTCACAGGGGGTTGCTGGAGAGACCCAGTACTTC	CASSSQGVAGETQYF
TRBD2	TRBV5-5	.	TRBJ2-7	TGTGCCAGCAGCCTCTTTGGGAGCGGGGGGGCCCCGCCCCTCTTC	CASSLFGSGGAPPLF
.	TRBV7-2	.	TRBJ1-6	TGTGCCAGCAGCTGGAACGACCTGATTAATTCACCCCTCCACTTT	CASSWNDLINSPLHF
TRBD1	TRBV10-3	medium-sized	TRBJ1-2	TGTGCCATCAGTGGACGCGGACAGGGGCGCGGCTACACCTTC	CAISGRGQGRGYTF
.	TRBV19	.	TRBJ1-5	TGTGCCAGTAGTATGGCCGGCAGGGCCCTGTATCAGCCCCAGCATTTT	CASSMAGRALYQPQHF
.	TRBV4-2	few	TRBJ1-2	TGTGCCAGCAGCCAAGAAGGGGGGGCCCCGGGTATAGGCTACACCTTC	CASSQEGGAPGIGYTF
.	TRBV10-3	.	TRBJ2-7	TGTGCCATCCGGGCGGGCCAAGGGCACGAGCAGTACTTC	CAIRAGQGHEQYF
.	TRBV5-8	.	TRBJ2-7	TGTGCCAGCAGCTTAACAGGTACCTACGAGCAGTACTTC	CASSLTGTYEQYF
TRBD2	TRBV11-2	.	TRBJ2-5	TGTGCCAGCAGCTTAGAAATGCTAGCGGGGCTGGAGACCCAGTACTTC	CASSLEMLAGLETQYF
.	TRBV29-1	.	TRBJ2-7	TGCAGCGTTGACGGGCCCCCCTCCTACGAGCAGTACTTC	CSVDGPPSYEQYF
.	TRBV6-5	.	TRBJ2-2	TGTGCCAGCAGTTATACGGCCTATAGAGGAGGGGAGCTGTTTTTT	CASSYTAYRGGELFF
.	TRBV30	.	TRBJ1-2	TGTGCCTGGAGTTCCGGGTTAGACCGCCAGGGAATAAGGGGCTATGGCTACACCTTC	CAWSSGLDRQGIRGYGYTF
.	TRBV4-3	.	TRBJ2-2	TGCGCCAGCAGCCCTGGGCGCCGCGCCGGGGAGCTGTTTTTT	CASSPGRRAGELFF
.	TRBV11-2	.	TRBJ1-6	TGTGCCAGCAGCTCCGACCAGGCCGGAATTTCACCCCTCCACTTT	CASSSDQAGISPLHF
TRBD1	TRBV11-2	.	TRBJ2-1	TGTGCCAGCAGCACAGGGGGACCGCAGTTCTTC	CASSTGGPQFF
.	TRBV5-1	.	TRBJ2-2	TGCGCCAGCAGCTTCCTAATGTTTGGATCCGGGGAGCTGTTTTTT	CASSFLMFGSGELFF
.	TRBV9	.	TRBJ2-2	TGTGCCAGCAGCTCTATCCCCGGGGAGCTGTTTTTT	CASSSIPGELFF
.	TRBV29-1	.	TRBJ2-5	TGCAGCGGCGGCCCCCGAGAGACCCAGTACTTC	CSGGPRETQYF
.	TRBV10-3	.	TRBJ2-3	TGTGCCGTTGGGGGTAGTGCTATTAGCACAGATACGCAGTATTTT	CAVGGSAISTDTQYF
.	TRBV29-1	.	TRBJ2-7	TGCAGCGTCAACTTGGGACCGATCAACTCCTACGAGCAGTACTTC	CSVNLGPINSYEQYF
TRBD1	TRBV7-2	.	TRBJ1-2	TGTGCCAGCAGACCAGGGACAGCACCTGGCTATGGCTACACCTTC	CASRPGTAPGYGYTF
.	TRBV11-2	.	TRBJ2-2	TGTGCCAGCAGCTCCAGATTAGGAGTAGGCACCGGGGAGCTGTTTTTT	CASSSRLGVGTGELFF
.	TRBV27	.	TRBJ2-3	TGTGCCAGCAGTTTGAATGGAGATACGCAGTATTTT	CASSLNGDTQYF
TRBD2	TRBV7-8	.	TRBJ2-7	TGTGCCAGCAGCTTTGGGACTAGCGGGGGGGCCGGCCGCTACGAGCAGTACTTC	CASSFGTSGGAGRYEQYF
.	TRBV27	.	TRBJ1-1	TGTGCCAGCAGAAGGGCTACTGAAGCTTTCTTT	CASRRATEAFF
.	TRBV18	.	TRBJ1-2	TGTGCCAGCTCACCAATGGACAGTCTAATCAACTATGGCTACACCTTC	CASSPMDSLINYGYTF
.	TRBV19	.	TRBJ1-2	TGTGCCAGTAGTACGGGACTTCACCTAGGGGGCTACACCTTC	CASSTGLHLGGYTF
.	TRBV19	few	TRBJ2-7	TGTGCCAGTAGTCCAGGGCGATTCACGACCTACGAGCAGTACTTC	CASSPGRFTTYEQYF
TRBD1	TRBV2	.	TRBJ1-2	TGTGCCAGCAGTGAGAAGACAGGGGTCACGTATGGCTACACCTTC	CASSEKTGVTYGYTF
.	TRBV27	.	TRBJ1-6	TGTGCCAGCAGTTTATCCGGGGAACTAAATTCACCCCTCCACTTT	CASSLSGELNSPLHF